One sample yielded the 21 T cell receptor beta chains listed below, sequenced in a study of blood T cell repertoires in COVID-19. Measured with immunoSEQ multiplex PCR; TCRdb has only the in-frame clones, and not every one. The table shows roughly 400,000 clones, with roughly 89% occurring only once. The specimen sequenced was PBMCs or T cells enriched from blood (not recorded which). These receptors were taken from a young woman who had recovered from COVID-19.

The chain carries TRBV9 and TRBJ2-1; 9 nucleotides line up with TRBD2. The CDR3 has 15 residues. Trimming removed 2 bases from V and 10 bases from J; junction bases left unmatched: 10. The V gene's germline CDR1 is SGDLS and CDR2 YYNGEE. The chain's CDR3 is CASSVGLARREEQFF. For the CDR3, the DNA is TGTGCCAGCAGCGTGGGACTAGCAAGGAGGGAGGAGCAGTTCTTC.

J is TRBJ2-5 and V is TRBV7-2, with 8 bases aligning to TRBD1. The V gene end was trimmed by 5 bases and the J gene end by 5 bases; junction bases not matched to a gene: 10. Germline lookup yields CDR1 SGHTA and CDR2 FQGNSA. The CDR3 extends over 15 amino acids. The CDR3 nucleotides are TGTGCCAGCAGCCCCGCCAGGGGGCGCAGGGAGACCCAGTACTTC. Protein: CASSPARGRRETQYF.

The rearrangement links TRBV11-1 to TRBJ2-7, with D possibly TRBD1 on 5 matching bases. CDR3 length: 14 amino acids. Trimming pared 4 bases from V and 5 bases from J, leaving 15 bases between. The germline V gene encodes CDR1 SGHAT and CDR2 FQDESV (reference sequence). This CDR3 reads CASSSNRQGHEQYF. In nucleotides, the CDR3 is TGTGCCAGCAGCTCGAACCGCCAGGGCCACGAGCAGTACTTC.

V gene TRBV27 combines with J gene TRBJ1-4; tentatively, D is TRBD1 (5 bases). The CDR3 contains 14 residues. Trimming shortened V by 4 bases and J by 5 bases, and 11 bases separated the two germline ends. Germline V gene sequence: CDR1 MNHEY, CDR2 SMNVEV (reference sequence). CDR3 protein: CASSYGHSNEKLFF. The CDR3 DNA is TGTGCCAGCAGTTACGGACATTCGAATGAAAAACTGTTTTTT.

CDR3 in amino acids: CASSLVITSGTETQYF. The DNA of the CDR3 is TGTGCCAGCAGCTTAGTTATTACTAGCGGGACTGAGACCCAGTACTTC. The chain couples TRBV11-2 to TRBJ2-5; 10 positions agree with TRBD2. Germline values: CDR1 SGHAT, CDR2 FQNNGV. Germline trimming cut 1 base from V and 5 bases from J; bases unmatched to any gene: 7. The length of the CDR3 is 16 residues.

The V call is TRBV27, the J call TRBJ2-7, with TRBD2 as a possible D gene (6 bases). Trimming stripped 2 bases from V and 6 bases from J, with 8 bases between. CDR1 and CDR2 from the germline V gene are MNHEY and SMNVEV (reference sequence). This CDR3 contains 12 residues. CDR3 loop: CASSLGTREQYF. The CDR3 bases are TGTGCCAGCAGTTTAGGGACTCGCGAGCAGTACTTC.

This clone showed up just once. The rearrangement joins TRBV27 to TRBJ2-5; 8 bases are shared with TRBD2. The CDR3 loop spans 16 amino acids. Germline CDR1 reads MNHEY; CDR2 reads SMNVEV (reference sequence). The ends lost 2 bases at V and 4 bases at J; junction bases unmatched: 9. The CDR3 reads CASSLGREVRTETQYF. CDR3 in DNA: TGTGCCAGCAGTTTAGGGCGGGAGGTACGGACAGAGACCCAGTACTTC.

The chain couples TRBV30 to TRBJ1-2, with a weak D call TRBD1 (6 bases). The CDR3 sequence is 13 residues long. CDR1 is GTSNPN, CDR2 SVGIG, per germline (reference sequence). Trimming shortened V by 2 bases and J by 2 bases, and 9 bases separated the two germline ends. The CDR3 DNA sequence: TGTGCCTGGAGTCCAGGGGAAAACTATGGCTACACCTTC. Protein product: CAWSPGENYGYTF.

This clone occurred a few times. The rearrangement joins TRBV24-1 to TRBJ1-1; TRBD1 might be the D (6 bases). Germline values: CDR1 KGHDR, CDR2 SFDVKD. The CDR3 loop spans 13 amino acids. V lost 11 bases and J lost 3, with 15 bases in between. The CDR3 loop reads CAKPGAEDTEAFF. CDR3 nucleotide sequence: TGTGCCAAACCAGGGGCAGAGGACACTGAAGCTTTCTTT.

V usage is TRBV3-1 (or the pseudogene TRBV3-2) and J usage is TRBJ2-7; 10 bases agree with TRBD2. CDR3 length: 16 amino acids. Germline V CDR1 and CDR2: LGHDT, YNNKEL (reference sequence). After removal of 0 bases from V and 5 bases from J, the junction contained 7 bases not matched to a gene. The CDR3 DNA follows: TGTGCCAGCAGCCAAGATCTCGCTAGCGGGAGCCACGAGCAGTACTTC. Amino acids: CASSQDLASGSHEQYF.

This clone was detected only a few times. Other DNA sequences within the sample encode an identical CDR3. The chain joins TRBV5-4 to TRBJ1-1; D is perhaps TRBD1 (5 bases). Between the trimmed V and J ends, which lost 1 base and 1 base, there was a span of 8 bases. CDR3 length equals 14 residues. Germline lookup yields CDR1 SGHNT and CDR2 YYREEE (reference sequence). In nucleotides, the CDR3 is TGTGCCAGCAGCTTGACAGGTCGGAACACTGAAGCTTTCTTT. Translation: CASSLTGRNTEAFF.

This rearrangement joins TRBV27 to TRBJ1-5, with D possibly matching TRBD1 (6 bases). The germline gives CDR1 MNHEY, CDR2 SMNVEV (reference sequence). The CDR3 is 17 residues long. Trimming cost V 6 bases and J 4 bases, with 22 bases left between them. CDR3 nucleotide sequence: TGTGCCAGCAGCCACAAAGTCCGGGACACTAAAAATCAGCCCCAGCATTTT. This encodes CASSHKVRDTKNQPQHF.

This clone was seen a single time. The V call is TRBV5-4, the J call TRBJ1-2, with a tentative D call TRBD1 (5 bases). The V and J ends lost 1 base and 9 bases respectively, with 13 bases between them. Per germline, CDR1 SGHNT and CDR2 YYREEE (reference sequence). CDR3 length: 13 residues. The CDR3 sequence is CASSLNRPGSYTF. CDR3 coding DNA: TGTGCCAGCAGCTTGAACAGGCCCGGTAGCTACACCTTC.

This chain connects TRBV4-1 to TRBJ1-2; D possibly corresponds to TRBD1 (6 bases). Germline CDR1 reads MGHRA; CDR2 reads YSYEKL. CDR3 length: 13 residues. The V gene lost 4 bases and the J gene lost 3 bases, with 9 bases spanning the gap. The CDR3 is CASSLRTDYGYTF. As DNA, the CDR3 is TGCGCCAGCAGCCTAAGGACAGACTATGGCTACACCTTC.

This sequence joins TRBV9 and TRBJ2-5, with TRBD2 matching over 8 bases. The germline gives CDR1 SGDLS, CDR2 YYNGEE. J lost 2 bases, V lost 4 bases, and 10 bases had no gene match. The CDR3 consists of 16 residues. The CDR3 bases are TGTGCCAGCAGCCCTAGGCCTAGCGGGTGGCAAGAGACCCAGTACTTC. Its translation is CASSPRPSGWQETQYF.

V usage is TRBV19 and J usage is TRBJ1-1; 7 nucleotides align to TRBD1. With V trimmed by 2 bases and J by 5 bases, 8 bases remained unmatched. The CDR3 totals 15 residues. The germline V gene has CDR1 LNHDA and CDR2 SQIVND (reference sequence). The CDR3 spells CASSITSRGWTEAFF. In nucleotides, the CDR3 is TGTGCCAGTAGTATAACGTCCAGGGGGTGGACTGAAGCTTTCTTT.

This sequence joins TRBV11-3 and TRBJ2-2, with 7 bases lining up with TRBD1. J lost 7 bases, V lost 4 bases, and 18 bases had no gene match. The CDR3 has 18 amino acids. Germline CDR1 is SGHNT and CDR2 is YENEEA. The CDR3 is CASSSQTERDSPNGELFF. The CDR3 nucleotides are TGTGCCAGCAGCTCCCAAACCGAGAGGGACAGTCCGAACGGGGAGCTGTTTTTT.

The chain uses TRBV5-4 and TRBJ2-7, with 7 bases fitting TRBD1. Germline V gives CDR1 SGHNT, CDR2 YYREEE (reference sequence). This CDR3 has 14 amino acids. J was trimmed by 2 bases and V by 3 bases; bases with no gene match: 5. The CDR3 loop reads CASSSRDSPYEQYF. As DNA, the CDR3 is TGTGCCAGCAGCTCACGGGACAGCCCCTACGAGCAGTACTTC. Using reference TRBV5-4 and TRBJ2-7 for the parts outside the CDR3, the full variable domain is ETGVTQSPTHLIKTRGQQVTLRCSSQSGHNTVSWYQQALGQGPQFIFQYYREEENGRGNFPPRFSGLQFPNYSSELNVNALELDDSALYLCASSSRDSPYEQYFGPGTRLTVT.

This chain uses TRBV6-2 or TRBV6-3 with TRBJ1-1; D remains unclear. Trimming pared 6 bases from V and 0 bases from J, leaving 11 bases between. Germline-derived CDR1 and CDR2 are MNHEY and SVGEGT. The CDR3 contains 14 residues. CDR3 in DNA: TGTGCCAGCAGCCCTCCTAGATTGAACACTGAAGCTTTCTTT. Translating gives CASSPPRLNTEAFF.

The chain uses TRBV7-9 and TRBJ1-1; D perhaps matches TRBD1 (6 bases). Trimming pared 5 bases from V and 0 bases from J, leaving 16 bases between. The germline gives CDR1 SEHNR, CDR2 FQNEAQ (reference sequence). This CDR3 has 16 residues. In nucleotides, the CDR3 is TGTGCCAGCAGCGTAGGGTCCGGGGGGCTGAACACTGAAGCTTTCTTT. As protein: CASSVGSGGLNTEAFF.

The chain is built from TRBV11-2 and TRBJ1-5; D might be TRBD1 (5 bases). The length of the CDR3 is 14 residues. The V gene lost 2 bases and the J gene lost 5 bases, with 10 bases spanning the gap. The germline CDR1 and CDR2 sequences are SGHAT and FQNNGV. Written as DNA, the CDR3 is TGTGCCAGCAGCTTATTTCAGGGCCATCAGCCCCAGCATTTT. It is translated as CASSLFQGHQPQHF.